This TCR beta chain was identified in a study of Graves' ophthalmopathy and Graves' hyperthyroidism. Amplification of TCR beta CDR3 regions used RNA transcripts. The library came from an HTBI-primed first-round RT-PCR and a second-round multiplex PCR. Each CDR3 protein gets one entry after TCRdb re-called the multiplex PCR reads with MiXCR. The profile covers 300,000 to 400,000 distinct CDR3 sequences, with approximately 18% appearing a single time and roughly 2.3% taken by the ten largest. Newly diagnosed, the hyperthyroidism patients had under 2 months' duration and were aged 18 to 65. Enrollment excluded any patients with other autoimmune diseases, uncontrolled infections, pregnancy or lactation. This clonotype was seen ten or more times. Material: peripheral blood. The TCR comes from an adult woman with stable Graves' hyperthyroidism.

CDR3 amino acids: CASSLQENEQYF. DNA of the CDR3: TGCGCCAGCAGCTTACAGGAAAACGAGCAGTACTTC. The rearrangement links TRBV5-1 to TRBJ2-7, with D possibly TRBD1 on 5 matching bases. CDR1 is SGHRS, CDR2 YFSETQ, per germline. This CDR3 spans 12 amino acids. Trimming took off 2 bases at V and 5 bases at J, with 8 bases between the two ends.